Described below is a single T cell receptor beta chain sequence and its context. Per germline, CDR1 SGHTS and CDR2 YDEGEE. There are 14 residues in the CDR3. Trimming removed 3 bases at V and 3 bases at J, with 9 bases between. The data were obtained in a study of blood T cell repertoires in COVID-19. The method was immunoSEQ multiplex PCR; TCRdb's version includes in-frame clones alone and lacks a portion of them. The table has almost 200,000 clones, 85% to 90% seen once. The chain links TRBV5-8 to TRBJ1-4; D not resolved. This TCR was sampled from a woman in her sixties or seventies with acute or convalescent COVID-19. Sequencing used peripheral blood. CDR3 bases: TGTGCCAGCAGCTATCGACTCCCTAATGAAAAACTGTTTTTT. Protein: CASSYRLPNEKLFF.